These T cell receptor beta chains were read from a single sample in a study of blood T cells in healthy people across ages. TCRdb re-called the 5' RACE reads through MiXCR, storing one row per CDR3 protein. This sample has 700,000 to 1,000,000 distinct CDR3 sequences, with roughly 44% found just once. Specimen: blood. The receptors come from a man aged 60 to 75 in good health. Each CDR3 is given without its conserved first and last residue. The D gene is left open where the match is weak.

CDR3 protein: ASSLMSGATDRQY; J gene: TRBJ2-3; V gene: TRBV6-5; D gene: NA
CDR3 protein: ASSLRAGVAYEQY; J gene: TRBJ2-7; V gene: TRBV21-1; D gene: NA
CDR3 protein: ASSLGEGGSYNEQF; J gene: TRBJ2-1; V gene: TRBV7-9; D gene: NA
CDR3 protein: ASSQGGGPQGYGYT; J gene: TRBJ1-2; V gene: TRBV14; D gene: NA
CDR3 protein: ASSFGQETQY; J gene: TRBJ2-5; V gene: TRBV11-3; D gene: NA
CDR3 protein: ASSAYMDYEQY; J gene: TRBJ2-7; V gene: TRBV7-2; D gene: NA
CDR3 protein: SATPGETQY; J gene: TRBJ2-5; V gene: TRBV20-1; D gene: NA
CDR3 protein: ASSHGTSGGRETQY; J gene: NA; V gene: TRBV3-1; D gene: TRBD2
CDR3 protein: ASSRVVGEKVEKLF; J gene: TRBJ1-4; V gene: TRBV7-9; D gene: NA
CDR3 protein: ASSLSGGGGRTQY; J gene: TRBJ2-5; V gene: TRBV28; D gene: TRBD2
CDR3 protein: ASSVRLAGVVDTQY; J gene: TRBJ2-3; V gene: TRBV2; D gene: TRBD2
CDR3 protein: ASSEGLASQTQY; J gene: TRBJ2-5; V gene: TRBV6-1; D gene: TRBD2
CDR3 protein: ASSVKSNSPLH; J gene: TRBJ1-6; V gene: TRBV27; D gene: NA
CDR3 protein: ASSPGGSGGAGSYNGQF; J gene: TRBJ2-1; V gene: TRBV7-7; D gene: TRBD2
CDR3 protein: ASSHASSYNEQF; J gene: TRBJ2-1; V gene: TRBV16; D gene: NA
CDR3 protein: ASSRDANTGELF; J gene: TRBJ2-2; V gene: TRBV7-2; D gene: NA
CDR3 protein: ASSIALRTYNEQF; J gene: TRBJ2-1; V gene: TRBV7-9; D gene: NA
CDR3 protein: ASSVGRQGAIGTGELF; J gene: TRBJ2-2; V gene: TRBV9; D gene: TRBD1
CDR3 protein: ASSLAGGGSSYNEQY; J gene: NA; V gene: TRBV5-1; D gene: TRBD2
CDR3 protein: ASSPLAGTGELF; J gene: TRBJ2-2; V gene: TRBV4-1; D gene: TRBD2
CDR3 protein: ATSGVNSQDTEAF; J gene: TRBJ1-1; V gene: TRBV12-3/TRBV12-4; D gene: NA
CDR3 protein: ASRQLAGGQDTQY; J gene: TRBJ2-3; V gene: TRBV6-1; D gene: TRBD2